This TCR beta chain stems from a study of regulatory T cells in long-lasting Graves disease. Study conclusions and caveats: It was in persistent disease that TRBV28, TRBJ1-2 and TRBJ2-5 were favored.

CDR3 size: 14 residues. Germline V lookup: CDR1 MNHNS, CDR2 SASEGT. V was clipped by 5 bases and J by 2 bases, with 13 bases between them. Assembly of TCR beta libraries relied on iRepertoire HTBI primers together with Arm-PCR of CDR3 regions. TCRdb re-called the multiplex PCR reads with MiXCR, one entry per CDR3 protein. Seen here are fewer than 550,000 distinct CDR3 sequences, 15% to 20% observed once, and the top ten hold around 25%. This clonotype has a count of ten or more. The antigen is unknown. This sample's time point: newly diagnosed GD, antithyroid drugs for less than 3 months. PBMCs provided the RNA from which the TCR library was made. These same data were also listed under a study on T cells in Graves' hyperthyroidism and ophthalmopathy.

The chain carries TRBV6-1 and TRBJ2-7; D might be TRBD1 (5 bases). The origin of this receptor is a woman aged 35 to 60 with Graves disease. The sequencing here drew on peripheral blood mononuclear cells (PBMCs), taken at new diagnosis, from a patient treated with antithyroid drugs. The CDR3 spells CASSRDSLTYEQYF. The CDR3 DNA follows: TGTGCCAGCAGTCGCGACAGTCTCACCTACGAGCAGTACTTC.